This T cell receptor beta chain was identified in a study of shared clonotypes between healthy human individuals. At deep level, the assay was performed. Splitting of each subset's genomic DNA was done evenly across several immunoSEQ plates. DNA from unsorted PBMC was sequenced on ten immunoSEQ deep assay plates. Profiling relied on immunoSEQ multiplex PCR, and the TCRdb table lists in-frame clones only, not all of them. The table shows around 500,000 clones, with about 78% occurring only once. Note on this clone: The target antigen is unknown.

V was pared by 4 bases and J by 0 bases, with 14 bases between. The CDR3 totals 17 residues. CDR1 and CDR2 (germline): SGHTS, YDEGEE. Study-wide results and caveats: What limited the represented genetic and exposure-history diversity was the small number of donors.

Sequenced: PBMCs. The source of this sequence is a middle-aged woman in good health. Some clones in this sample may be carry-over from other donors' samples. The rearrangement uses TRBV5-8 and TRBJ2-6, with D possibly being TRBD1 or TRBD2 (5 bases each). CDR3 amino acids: CASSPLGRFSGANVLTF. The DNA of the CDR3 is TGTGCCAGCAGCCCGCTGGGACGGTTCTCTGGGGCCAACGTCCTGACTTTC.